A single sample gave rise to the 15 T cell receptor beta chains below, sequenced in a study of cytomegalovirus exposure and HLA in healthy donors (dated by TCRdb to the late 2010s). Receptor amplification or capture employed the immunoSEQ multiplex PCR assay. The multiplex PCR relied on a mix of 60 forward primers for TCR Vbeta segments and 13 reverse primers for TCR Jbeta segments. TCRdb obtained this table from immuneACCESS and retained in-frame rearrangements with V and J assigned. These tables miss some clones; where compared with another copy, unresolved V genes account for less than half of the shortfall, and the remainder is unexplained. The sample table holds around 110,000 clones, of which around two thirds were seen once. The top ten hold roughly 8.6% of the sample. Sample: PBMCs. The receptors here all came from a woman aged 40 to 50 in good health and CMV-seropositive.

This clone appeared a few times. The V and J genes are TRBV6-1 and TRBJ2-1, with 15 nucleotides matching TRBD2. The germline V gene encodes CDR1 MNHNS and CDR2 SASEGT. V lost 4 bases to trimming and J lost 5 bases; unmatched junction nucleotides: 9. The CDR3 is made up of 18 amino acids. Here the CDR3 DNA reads TGTGCCAGCAGTGGAGGACTAGCGGGAGGGCGGGCGGACAATGAGCAGTTCTTC. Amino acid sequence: CASSGGLAGGRADNEQFF.

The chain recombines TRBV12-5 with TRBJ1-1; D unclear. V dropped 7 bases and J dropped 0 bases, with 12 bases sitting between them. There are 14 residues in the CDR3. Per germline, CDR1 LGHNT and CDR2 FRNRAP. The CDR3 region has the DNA TGTGCTAGTGTCCTGGGCGCAGTGAACACTGAAGCTTTCTTT. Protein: CASVLGAVNTEAFF.

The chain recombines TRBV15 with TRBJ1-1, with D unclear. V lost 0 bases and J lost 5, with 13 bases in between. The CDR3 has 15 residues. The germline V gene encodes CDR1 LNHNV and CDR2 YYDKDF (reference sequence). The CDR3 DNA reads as TGTGCCACCAGCAGAGATATCGGACTGACTACTGAAGCTTTCTTT. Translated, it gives CATSRDIGLTTEAFF.

CDR3 in amino acids: CASTLTGMNTEAFF. CDR3 nucleotide sequence: TGTGCCAGTACCCTGACAGGCATGAACACTGAAGCTTTCTTT. This chain connects TRBV19 to TRBJ1-1; possible D gene TRBD1, 6 bases. Germline CDR1 is LNHDA and CDR2 is SQIVND (reference sequence). There are 14 residues in the CDR3. V dropped 7 bases and J dropped 0 bases, with 12 bases sitting between them.

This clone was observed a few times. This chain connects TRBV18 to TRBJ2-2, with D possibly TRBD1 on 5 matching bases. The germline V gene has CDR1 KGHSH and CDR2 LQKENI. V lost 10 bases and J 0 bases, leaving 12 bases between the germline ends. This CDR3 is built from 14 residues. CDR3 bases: TGTGCCAATATGGACACAACGAACACCGGGGAGCTGTTTTTT. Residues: CANMDTTNTGELFF.

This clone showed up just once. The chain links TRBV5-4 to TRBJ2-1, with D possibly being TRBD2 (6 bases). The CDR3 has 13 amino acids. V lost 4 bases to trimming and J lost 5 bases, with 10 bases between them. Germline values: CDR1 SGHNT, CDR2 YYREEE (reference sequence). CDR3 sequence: CASSQLAHNEQFF. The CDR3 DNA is TGTGCCAGCAGCCAACTAGCACACAATGAGCAGTTCTTC.

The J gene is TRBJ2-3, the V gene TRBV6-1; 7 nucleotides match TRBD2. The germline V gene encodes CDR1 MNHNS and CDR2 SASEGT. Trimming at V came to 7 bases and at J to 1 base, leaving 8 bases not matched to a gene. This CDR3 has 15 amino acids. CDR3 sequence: CASTPGGMGTDTQYF. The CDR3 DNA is TGTGCCAGCACACCGGGGGGAATGGGCACAGATACGCAGTATTTT.

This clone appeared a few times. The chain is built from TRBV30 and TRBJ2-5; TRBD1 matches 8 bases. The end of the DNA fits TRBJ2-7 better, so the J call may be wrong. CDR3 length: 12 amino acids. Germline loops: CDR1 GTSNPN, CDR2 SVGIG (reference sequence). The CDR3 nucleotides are TGTGCCTGGGGGACAGGAAACTACGAGCAGTACTTC. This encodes CAWGTGNYEQYF.

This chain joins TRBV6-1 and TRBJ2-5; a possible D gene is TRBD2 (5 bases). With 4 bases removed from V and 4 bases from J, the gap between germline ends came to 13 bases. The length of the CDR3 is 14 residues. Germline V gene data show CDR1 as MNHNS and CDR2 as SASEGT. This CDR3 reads CASSVTVRGETQYF. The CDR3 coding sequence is TGTGCCAGCAGTGTGACGGTCCGGGGAGAGACCCAGTACTTC.

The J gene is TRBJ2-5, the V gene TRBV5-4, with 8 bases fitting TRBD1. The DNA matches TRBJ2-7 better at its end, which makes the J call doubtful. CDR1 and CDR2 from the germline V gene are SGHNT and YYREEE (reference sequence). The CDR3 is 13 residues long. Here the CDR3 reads CASSLDRGNEQYF. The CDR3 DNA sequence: TGTGCCAGCAGCTTGGACAGGGGGAACGAGCAGTACTTC.

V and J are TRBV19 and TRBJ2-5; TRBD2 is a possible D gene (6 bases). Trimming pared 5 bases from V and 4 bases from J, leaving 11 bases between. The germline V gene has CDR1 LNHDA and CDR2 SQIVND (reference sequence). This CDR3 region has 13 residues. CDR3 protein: CASSHLASETQYF. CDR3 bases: TGTGCCAGTAGTCACCTAGCGTCAGAGACCCAGTACTTC.

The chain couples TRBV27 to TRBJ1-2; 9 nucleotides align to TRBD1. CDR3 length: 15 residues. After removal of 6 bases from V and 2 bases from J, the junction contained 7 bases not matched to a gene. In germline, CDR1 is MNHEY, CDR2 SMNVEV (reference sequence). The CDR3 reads CASRGGTGGNYGYTF. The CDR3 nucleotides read TGTGCCAGCAGAGGAGGAACAGGGGGCAACTATGGCTACACCTTC.

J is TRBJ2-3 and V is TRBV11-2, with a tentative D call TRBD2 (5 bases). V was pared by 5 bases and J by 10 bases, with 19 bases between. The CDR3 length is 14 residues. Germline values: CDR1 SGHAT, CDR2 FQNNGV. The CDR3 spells CASSLDSGLISQYF. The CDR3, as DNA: TGTGCCAGCAGCCTGGATTCTGGACTCATCTCGCAGTATTTT.

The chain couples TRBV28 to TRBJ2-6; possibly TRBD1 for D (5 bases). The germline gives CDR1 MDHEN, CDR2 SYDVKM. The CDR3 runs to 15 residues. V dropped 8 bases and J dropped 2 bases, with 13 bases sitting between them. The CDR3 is CASGGQGAGANVLTF. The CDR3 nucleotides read TGTGCCAGCGGTGGTCAGGGCGCTGGGGCCAACGTCCTGACTTTC.

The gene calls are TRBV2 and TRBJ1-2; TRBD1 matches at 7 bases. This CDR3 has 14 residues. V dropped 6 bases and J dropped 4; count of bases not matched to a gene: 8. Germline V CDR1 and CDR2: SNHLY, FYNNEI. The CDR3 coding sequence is TGTGCCAGCAGCCAAAACAGGGGAGGCTATGGCTACACCTTC. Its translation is CASSQNRGGYGYTF. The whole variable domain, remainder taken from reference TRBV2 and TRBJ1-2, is EPEVTQTPSHQVTQMGQEVILRCVPISNHLYFYWYRQILGQKVEFLVSFYNNEISEKSEIFDDQFSVERPDGSNFTLKIRSTKLEDSAMYFCASSQNRGGYGYTFGSGTRLTVV.